One and the same sample provided the 17 T cell receptor beta chains below, sequenced in a study of blood T cell repertoires in COVID-19. Using immunoSEQ multiplex PCR, the repertoire was profiled, and TCRdb retains in-frame clones only, with some absent. The sample comprises around 250,000 clones, approximately 88% of which are singletons, and just under 0.95% rests with the top ten. The sample consisted of peripheral blood. The receptors originated from a woman in her forties who had recovered from COVID-19.

This rearrangement joins TRBV19 to TRBJ2-5; TRBD2 aligns across 7 bases. Per germline, CDR1 LNHDA and CDR2 SQIVND (reference sequence). Trimming took 6 bases from V and 4 from J; bases not matched to a gene: 14. This CDR3 region has 16 residues. CDR3 sequence: CASSSLAEGSGETQYF. In DNA, the CDR3 is TGTGCCAGTAGCAGCCTAGCGGAGGGGTCGGGAGAGACCCAGTACTTC.

In this sample, this clone turned up once. The V gene is TRBV19, the J gene TRBJ2-1, with D perhaps matching TRBD2 (5 bases). Germline V gene sequence: CDR1 LNHDA, CDR2 SQIVND (reference sequence). There are 12 residues in the CDR3. Trimming left V 8 bases short and J 7 bases short, with 12 bases between. For the CDR3, the DNA is TGTGCCAGTGGTCTGGGCGGGAATGAGCAGTTCTTC. Protein product: CASGLGGNEQFF.

Concerning this clone: The same CDR3 also results from other DNA sequences found in this sample. V is TRBV27 and J is TRBJ2-7; TRBD1 agrees at 9 bases. V dropped 2 bases and J dropped 4; count of bases not matched to a gene: 0. Germline V gives CDR1 MNHEY, CDR2 SMNVEV (reference sequence). This CDR3 has 13 amino acids. CDR3 nucleotide sequence: TGTGCCAGCAGTTTAGGGACAGGGTACGAGCAGTACTTC. It is translated as CASSLGTGYEQYF.

The chain couples TRBV21-1 to TRBJ2-7; whether TRBD1, the table's D call, matches the DNA was not checked. TRBV21-1 corresponds to a pseudogene. This CDR3 has 16 amino acids. CDR3 sequence reads: CASSKIAGQGLYEQYF. Here the CDR3 DNA reads TGTGCCAGCAGCAAAATTGCCGGACAGGGACTCTACGAGCAGTACTTC.

The chain has TRBV19 and TRBJ1-5; D might be TRBD1 (5 bases). The germline CDR1 and CDR2 sequences are LNHDA and SQIVND (reference sequence). Trimming left V 1 base short and J 1 base short, with 5 bases between. The CDR3 extends over 14 amino acids. For the CDR3, the DNA is TGTGCCAGTAGTATAGCAGGGAGCAATCAGCCCCAGCATTTT. Residues: CASSIAGSNQPQHF. The full variable domain, rest sourced from reference TRBV19 and TRBJ1-5, is DGGITQSPKYLFRKEGQNVTLSCEQNLNHDAMYWYRQDPGQGLRLIYYSQIVNDFQKGDIAEGYSVSREKKESFPLTVTSAQKNPTAFYLCASSIAGSNQPQHFGDGTRLSIL.

The chain employs TRBV14 and TRBJ1-2; 7 bases are a match to TRBD1. V shed 3 bases, J shed 3 bases, and the junction held 16 bases outside the gene matches. Germline V gene sequence: CDR1 SGHDN, CDR2 FVKESK. The CDR3 spans 18 residues. The CDR3 bases are TGTGCCAGCAGCCACGTCGGGACAGACCCCCTACGCTACTATGGCTACACCTTC. Its protein product is CASSHVGTDPLRYYGYTF. Based on the CDR3 plus reference TRBV14 and TRBJ1-2, the full variable domain is EAGVTQFPSHSVIEKGQTVTLRCDPISGHDNLYWYRRVMGKEIKFLLHFVKESKQDESGMPNNRFLAERTGGTYSTLKVQPAELEDSGVYFCASSHVGTDPLRYYGYTFGSGTRLTVV.

The rearrangement joins TRBV5-1 to TRBJ1-6, with D possibly being TRBD1 (6 bases). V shed 7 bases and J shed 6 bases, with 14 bases lying between them. Germline assignment: CDR1 SGHRS and CDR2 YFSETQ. The CDR3 contains 14 residues. The CDR3 coding sequence is TGCGCCAGCTCCGACCAGGGGATTAATTCACCCCTCCACTTT. Translation gives CASSDQGINSPLHF.

The J gene is TRBJ1-3, the V gene TRBV30; unclear D gene. The CDR3 totals 15 residues. Per germline, CDR1 GTSNPN and CDR2 SVGIG (reference sequence). V dropped 0 bases and J dropped 2 bases, with 11 bases sitting between them. The CDR3 reads CAWSVIGETGNTIYF. CDR3 in DNA: TGTGCCTGGAGTGTAATCGGGGAAACTGGAAACACCATATATTTT. Full variable domain (remainder filled in from reference TRBV30 and TRBJ1-3): SQTIHQWPATLVQPVGSPLSLECTVEGTSNPNLYWYRQAAGRGLQLLFYSVGIGQISSEVPQNLSASRPQDRQFILSSKKLLLSDSGFYLCAWSVIGETGNTIYFGEGSWLTVV.

This clone was recorded a few times. The CDR3 DNA sequence: TGTGCCAGCAGTTCGCTAGCGGGAGACGAGCAGTACTTC. Translating it yields CASSSLAGDEQYF. V gene TRBV27 combines with J gene TRBJ2-7, with TRBD2 matching over 10 bases. The germline V gene has CDR1 MNHEY and CDR2 SMNVEV (reference sequence). Losses at the gene ends were 4 bases for V and 5 bases for J; bases not matched to a gene: 2. The CDR3 spans 13 residues.

This rearrangement joins TRBV7-2 to TRBJ2-2; no clear D gene. CDR1 SGHTA and CDR2 FQGNSA come from the germline V gene. The CDR3 extends over 16 amino acids. The V end lost 1 base, the J end lost 7 bases, and 16 bases lay between the germline ends. CDR3 sequence reads: CASSLDPLMISGELFF. The CDR3 DNA reads TGTGCCAGCAGCTTAGACCCCCTTATGATTAGCGGGGAGCTGTTTTTT.

The chain recombines TRBV6-9 with TRBJ2-7; a weak D match, TRBD2 (5 bases). Germline assignment: CDR1 MNHGY and CDR2 SVAAGI. V was shortened by 0 bases and J by 3 bases, with 18 bases between the two germline ends. The CDR3 totals 17 residues. CDR3 residues: CASSYSRDLGAYYEQYF. In nucleotides, the CDR3 is TGTGCCAGCAGTTATTCGCGAGATTTGGGAGCTTACTACGAGCAGTACTTC.

The chain recombines TRBV11-1 with TRBJ2-2; 7 bases map to TRBD1. The J segment lost 0 bases and the V segment lost 4 bases, leaving 5 bases of the junction unmatched. The CDR3 is made up of 16 amino acids. Germline V gene sequence: CDR1 SGHAT, CDR2 FQDESV (reference sequence). The CDR3 sequence is CASSSGQLTNTGELFF. The CDR3 DNA reads TGTGCCAGCAGCTCGGGACAGCTTACGAACACCGGGGAGCTGTTTTTT.

DNA of the CDR3: TGTGCCAGCAGCTTTAGTGGGCTTGACCCCCTCCTCTATGGCTACACCTTC. This encodes CASSFSGLDPLLYGYTF. The V call is TRBV7-2, the J call TRBJ1-2; D gene uncertain. Looked up from germline, CDR1 is SGHTA and CDR2 is FQGNSA. V lost 3 bases and J 4 bases, leaving 21 bases between the germline ends. This CDR3 spans 17 amino acids.

The genes are TRBV12-3 or TRBV12-4 and TRBJ2-7; no clear D. Trimming pared 2 bases from V and 7 bases from J, leaving 6 bases between. The CDR3 is made up of 11 amino acids. CDR3 loop: CASSLSVEQYF. CDR3 nucleotides: TGTGCCAGCAGTTTATCGGTGGAGCAGTACTTC.

This chain connects TRBV27 to TRBJ2-7; possibly TRBD2 for D (6 bases). V was pared by 6 bases and J by 9 bases, with 21 bases between. The CDR3 totals 14 residues. Germline V lookup: CDR1 MNHEY, CDR2 SMNVEV (reference sequence). The CDR3 loop is CASRTGGKARGQYF. Here the CDR3 DNA reads TGTGCCAGCAGGACTGGCGGGAAGGCCAGAGGGCAGTACTTC.

The J gene is TRBJ2-7, the V gene TRBV27, with TRBD1 matching over 11 bases. V shed 6 bases, J shed 6 bases, and the junction held 10 bases outside the gene matches. Per germline, CDR1 MNHEY and CDR2 SMNVEV (reference sequence). This CDR3 spans 15 amino acids. The CDR3 DNA is TGTGCCAGCAGATCTCCGGGACAGGGGGTTACCGAGCAGTACTTC. It encodes CASRSPGQGVTEQYF.

The CDR3 is CAWGQGVVTF. In nucleotides, the CDR3 is TGTGCCTGGGGACAGGGGGTCGTCACCTTC. This chain connects TRBV30 to TRBJ1-2, with TRBD1 matching over 10 bases. This CDR3 is 10 amino acids long. V gave up 5 bases and J gave up 13 bases; unmatched junction bases: 4. Germline V gene data show CDR1 as GTSNPN and CDR2 as SVGIG (reference sequence).